This T cell receptor (beta chain) came from a study of blood T cells in healthy people across ages. With regard to this clonotype: Its antigen remains unidentified.

Total RNA was extracted at no less than 6 micrograms per sample. V was cut by 2 bases and J by 2 bases, with 6 bases left in between. This CDR3 has 14 amino acids. Looked up from germline, CDR1 is SGHDN and CDR2 is FVKESK. Broader study findings: Donor CMV status was unknown, possibly confounding expanded clonotype changes. A greater number of naive CD4+ cells and higher diversity distinguished long-lived donors from aged donors.

A second 7 to 11 cycle PCR used barcoded and J-beta primers. Any given sample supplied a minimum of 2.5 million CDR3-containing paired-end reads. TCRdb analysed the 5' RACE reads with MiXCR anew, one entry per CDR3 protein. The data contain about 1.6 million distinct CDR3 sequences, roughly 32% of them singletons. The receptor was isolated from a woman in her 30s in good health. The J gene is TRBJ2-2, the V gene TRBV14; D unresolved. What was sequenced was blood. CDR3 coding DNA: TGTGCCAGCAGCCAATTTCAAAACACCGGGGAGCTGTTTTTT. It encodes CASSQFQNTGELFF.